These T cell receptor beta chains were read from a single sample in a study of cytomegalovirus exposure and HLA in healthy donors. Libraries were prepared by immunoSEQ multiplex PCR; TCRdb keeps only in-frame clonotypes and omits some of them. The table records about 130,000 clones, 65% to 80% of them present only once. The sequenced material came from PBMCs. The source of these receptors is a human donor in good health. Both conserved end residues are part of each CDR3. D genes are given only for firm matches. The size entry is marked missing in some rows and otherwise reads once, few, many or a size class.

d_call,j_call,cdr3_length,clone_size,v_call,cdr3_aa,cdr3_nt
TRBD2,TRBJ2-3,15,.,TRBV5-1,CASSLGGRGTDTQYF,TGCGCCAGCAGCTTGGGAGGGAGGGGCACAGATACGCAGTATTTT
TRBD2,TRBJ2-1,24,.,TRBV4-2,CASSQEYARSWTSGSAIPYNEQFF,TGTGCCAGCAGCCAAGAGTACGCACGGTCTTGGACTAGCGGTTCGGCGATCCCCTACAATGAGCAGTTCTTC
.,TRBJ1-2,15,.,TRBV14,CASSQDGRVGYGYTF,TGTGCCAGCAGCCAAGATGGCAGGGTTGGGTATGGCTACACCTTC
TRBD2,TRBJ2-5,17,.,TRBV28,CASGPGTSGMGKETQYF,TGTGCCAGCGGTCCGGGGACTAGCGGGATGGGGAAAGAGACCCAGTACTTC
TRBD2,TRBJ2-7,16,.,TRBV7-2,CASSLFGTSGFYEQYF,TGTGCCAGCAGCTTATTTGGGACTAGCGGCTTCTACGAGCAGTACTTC
TRBD2,TRBJ2-7,14,once,TRBV29-1,CSVEVGGGGVEQYF,TGCAGCGTTGAAGTTGGGGGGGGAGGGGTCGAGCAGTACTTC
TRBD2,TRBJ2-1,15,few,TRBV28,CASSLQSGRAYEQFF,TGTGCCAGCAGTTTACAGAGCGGGAGGGCCTATGAGCAGTTCTTC
.,TRBJ2-2,14,.,TRBV9,CASGDRTNTGELFF,TGTGCCAGCGGTGACAGGACGAACACCGGGGAGCTGTTTTTT
TRBD1,TRBJ2-7,13,.,TRBV10-3,CASGTGSVDEQYF,TGTGCCAGTGGGACAGGGTCGGTGGACGAGCAGTACTTC
.,TRBJ1-6,15,.,TRBV6-5,CASRTTGTIRTPLHF,TGTGCCAGCAGGACGACCGGGACAATAAGGACACCCCTCCACTTT
.,TRBJ2-5,12,.,TRBV11-1,CASSSNQETQYF,TGTGCCAGCAGCTCCAACCAAGAGACCCAGTACTTC
.,TRBJ2-5,14,few,TRBV7-2,CASNRGGNQETQYF,TGTGCCAGCAATCGTGGGGGGAACCAAGAGACCCAGTACTTC
.,TRBJ2-1,14,.,TRBV11-2,CASSLDHGRNEQFF,TGTGCCAGCAGCTTAGACCACGGGAGAAATGAGCAGTTCTTC
TRBD1,TRBJ2-7,17,.,TRBV11-3,CASRREGTVKGVDEQYF,TGTGCCAGCAGGAGAGAAGGGACAGTGAAGGGTGTTGACGAGCAGTACTTC
.,TRBJ2-5,18,once,TRBV4-1,CASSQEGKFRVRQETQYF,TGCGCCAGCAGCCAAGAAGGAAAGTTCAGGGTTCGCCAAGAGACCCAGTACTTC
.,TRBJ2-3,12,.,TRBV6-5,CATRRAADTQYF,TGTGCCACCAGGAGGGCTGCAGATACGCAGTATTTT
.,TRBJ2-7,16,.,TRBV28,CASSRTGSYSTYEQYF,TGTGCCAGCAGTCGTACAGGTTCCTATTCAACCTACGAGCAGTACTTC
TRBD1,TRBJ1-2,14,.,TRBV29-1,CSVKGLTGNYGYTF,TGCAGCGTTAAGGGATTGACAGGGAACTATGGCTACACCTTC
TRBD1,TRBJ2-1,16,.,TRBV11-2,CASRMGGQGSYNEQFF,TGTGCCAGCAGAATGGGGGGACAGGGGTCTTACAATGAGCAGTTCTTC
.,TRBJ2-5,13,.,TRBV7-9,CASSLGSREAQYF,TGTGCCAGCAGCTTAGGGTCCAGGGAGGCCCAGTACTTC
.,TRBJ2-3,13,.,TRBV10-3,CAISDRVADTQYF,TGTGCCATCAGTGACCGGGTCGCAGATACGCAGTATTTT
TRBD2,TRBJ2-3,19,once,TRBV19,CASSTLPRWGEGLADTQYF,TGTGCCAGTAGTACCCTCCCAAGATGGGGGGAGGGCCTCGCAGATACGCAGTATTTT
.,TRBJ2-4,14,.,TRBV2,CASSEDRAKNIQYF,TGTGCCAGCAGCGAGGACAGAGCCAAAAACATTCAGTACTTC
.,TRBJ1-5,14,.,TRBV10-3,CAVRGDTSNQPQHF,TGTGCCGTCCGAGGGGACACTAGCAATCAGCCCCAGCATTTT
.,TRBJ2-3,13,.,TRBV4-1,CASSVVGTDTQYF,TGCGCCAGCAGCGTAGTCGGCACAGATACGCAGTATTTT
TRBD2,TRBJ2-5,13,.,TRBV10-3,CASKGLAGETQYF,TGTGCCAGCAAAGGACTAGCGGGGGAGACCCAGTACTTC
.,TRBJ2-1,16,.,TRBV4-1,CASSQRGWPPDNEQFF,TGCGCCAGCAGCCAAAGGGGGTGGCCCCCTGACAATGAGCAGTTCTTC
TRBD2,TRBJ2-5,15,.,TRBV6-5,CASRGTSGYQETQYF,TGTGCCAGTCGGGGGACTAGCGGGTATCAAGAGACCCAGTACTTC
.,TRBJ2-1,14,once,TRBV11-2,CASSLAGAPREQFF,TGTGCCAGCAGCTTGGCAGGGGCGCCTCGGGAGCAGTTCTTC
TRBD2,TRBJ2-3,14,.,TRBV18,CASSQRGEGHTQYF,TGTGCCAGCTCACAGCGGGGAGAGGGGCATACGCAGTATTTT
.,TRBJ1-1,13,.,TRBV2,CASRYQMNTEAFF,TGTGCCAGCAGATATCAGATGAACACTGAAGCTTTCTTT
TRBD1,TRBJ2-3,16,.,TRBV15,CATSRSPQGYTDTQYF,TGTGCCACCAGCCGATCCCCACAGGGGTACACAGATACGCAGTATTTT